The clone carrying this T cell receptor (beta chain) was seen ten or more times. TCRdb reanalysed the PCR reads using MiXCR and keeps one entry per CDR3 protein. The sample has around 460,000 distinct CDR3 sequences; about a fifth are singletons. This sample is part of a study of molecular identifiers for immune sequencing clone quantification. With 5 bases removed from V and 8 bases from J, the gap between germline ends came to 10 bases. The germline V gene has CDR1 SGHDN and CDR2 FVKESK. This CDR3 contains 12 residues. V usage is TRBV14 and J usage is TRBJ2-4; D remains unclear. This TCR was sampled from a human donor in good health. Some libraries in this study had Jurkat cell RNA spiked in. Sequenced sample: naive CD8+ T cells from blood, with Jurkat cell RNA spiked in. Described subset: FACS-sorted CD8+CD4-CCR7+CD45RA+ naive T cells. CDR3: CASSTQSHIQYF. The CDR3 DNA follows: TGTGCCAGCAGCACCCAATCACACATTCAGTACTTC.